Listed here is a single TCR beta chain. These data originate in a study of OX40 agonist ivuxolimab in advanced cancers. About the research overall: The diagnoses of dose-escalation patients were hepatocellular carcinoma, melanoma, renal cell or head and neck cancer. Among those enrolled, mean age was 60 years (range about 23 to 80) and 82.7% were male. In three patients, partial responses were observed, one with hepatocellular carcinoma and two with cutaneous melanoma.

Sequenced by immunoSEQ multiplex PCR; TCRdb stores in-frame clones only, minus some. The sample includes around 70,000 clones, roughly 82% of them seen just once. The germline V gene has CDR1 SGHVS and CDR2 FNYEAQ. This CDR3 contains 14 residues. The clonotype was recovered from an adult with an advanced solid tumor such as melanoma, head and neck, liver or kidney cancer. The chain recombines TRBV7-6 with TRBJ2-7; 11 bases line up with TRBD2. Sequences were derived from CD4+ or CD8+ T cells sorted from blood, sampled in a trial of the OX40 agonist ivuxolimab. In DNA form, the CDR3 reads TGTGCCAGCAGCCTAGCGGGGGGCTCCTACGAGCAGTACGTC. Protein sequence: CASSLAGGSYEQYV.